This record concerns one TCR beta chain sequence. The sample has other DNA sequences that encode this CDR3 too. Measured with immunoSEQ multiplex PCR; TCRdb has only the in-frame clones, and not every one. The table shows hundreds of thousands of clones, with approximately 90% occurring only once. This sample was included in a study of blood T cell repertoires in COVID-19. Study-level information: PBMCs, B-cell-depleted T cells, or T cells provided the cDNA or gDNA that made up the material.

The source of this sequence is a woman aged 25 to 39 with acute or convalescent COVID-19. The sample comprised peripheral blood.

As DNA, the CDR3 is TGTGCCAGCACCGGCCAAGGGGGGAACACTGAAGCTTTCTTT. Protein product: CASTGQGGNTEAFF. This chain connects TRBV2 to TRBJ1-1; tentative D call: TRBD1 (6 bases). This CDR3 is built from 14 residues. Deletions cut 7 bases from V and 1 base from J, with 13 bases between. Germline-derived CDR1 and CDR2 are SNHLY and FYNNEI.